This T cell receptor (beta chain) was obtained from a study of cytomegalovirus exposure and HLA in healthy donors. Study-wide results and limits: In all likelihood, a cluster of highly shared sequence variants was a sequencing artifact.

Amplification used 60 Vbeta primers and 13 Jbeta primers. The method was immunoSEQ multiplex PCR; TCRdb's version includes in-frame clones alone and lacks a portion of them. The repertoire holds roughly 110,000 clones, with approximately 74% as singletons. V lost 3 bases and J lost 10; bases outside the gene matches: 6. Germline CDR1 SNHLY, CDR2 FYNNEI. The length of the CDR3 is 14 residues. Note on this clone: Its antigen is unidentified.

Source material: PBMCs. The chain carries TRBV2 and TRBJ1-6; 7 bases match TRBD1. The TCR originated in a woman between 40 and 55 years old in good health and CMV-seropositive. The CDR3 spells CASSEGQGDSPLHF. CDR3 DNA: TGTGCCAGCAGTGAGGGTCAGGGGGACTCACCCCTCCACTTT.